This is a list of T cell receptor beta chains from one sample in a study of T cells in narcolepsy. Generated by immunoSEQ multiplex PCR, the TCRdb table keeps only in-frame clones and is missing some. This table holds roughly 20,000 clones, 75% to 90% found once. Sequenced material: memory (CD45RA-) CD4+ T cells from blood. These receptors originate from a human donor in good health. Each CDR3 is given with its conserved first and last residue. The order of the fields is D gene, V gene, J gene, clone size, CDR3 DNA, CDR3 protein. A D gene is named only where the DNA matches it firmly. For some rows the clone size is stated as once, few or many, or as a class when expanded; others skip it.

d_gene: NA
v_gene: TRBV7-3
j_gene: TRBJ2-3
abundance: NA
CDR3nt: TGTGCCAGCAGCCCCCAGGCGGGGACCACAGATACGCAGTATTTT
CDR3aa: CASSPQAGTTDTQYF

d_gene: TRBD1
v_gene: TRBV4-1
j_gene: TRBJ1-2
abundance: NA
CDR3nt: TGCGCCAGCAGCCAAGAGGGACAGATCTATGGCTACACCTTC
CDR3aa: CASSQEGQIYGYTF

d_gene: NA
v_gene: TRBV2
j_gene: TRBJ2-4
abundance: NA
CDR3nt: TGTGCCAGCAGTGAAGCAGGGTCCTTTGTGAACCGGGGGTACATTCAGTACTTC
CDR3aa: CASSEAGSFVNRGYIQYF

d_gene: NA
v_gene: TRBV7-9
j_gene: TRBJ1-1
abundance: NA
CDR3nt: TGTGCCAGCAGCTTGGGGGCAGGGCAGGGACTTCGGAACACTGAAGCTTTCTTT
CDR3aa: CASSLGAGQGLRNTEAFF

d_gene: NA
v_gene: TRBV4-2
j_gene: TRBJ1-4
abundance: once
CDR3nt: TGTGCCAGCAGCCAATCTGGGAGCGCAACTAATGAAAAACTGTTTTTT
CDR3aa: CASSQSGSATNEKLFF

d_gene: NA
v_gene: TRBV28
j_gene: TRBJ2-3
abundance: NA
CDR3nt: TGTGCCAGCCGCCGGCGCGGGGCCTACACAGATACGCAGTATTTT
CDR3aa: CASRRRGAYTDTQYF

d_gene: NA
v_gene: TRBV27
j_gene: TRBJ1-2
abundance: NA
CDR3nt: TGTGCCAGCAGTTTAATCAGGGGTGCGGGCGGCTACACCTTC
CDR3aa: CASSLIRGAGGYTF

d_gene: NA
v_gene: TRBV9
j_gene: TRBJ1-1
abundance: NA
CDR3nt: TGTGCCAGCAGCCCCGGGAGTTTGGGGAACACTGAAGCTTTCTTT
CDR3aa: CASSPGSLGNTEAFF

d_gene: NA
v_gene: TRBV14
j_gene: TRBJ2-3
abundance: NA
CDR3nt: TGTGCCAGCAGCCAAGATAATGCAGATACGCAGTATTTT
CDR3aa: CASSQDNADTQYF

d_gene: NA
v_gene: TRBV28
j_gene: TRBJ1-1
abundance: NA
CDR3nt: TGTGCCAGCAGTTTTAGGAGGAGCACTGCTGAAGCTTTCTTT
CDR3aa: CASSFRRSTAEAFF

d_gene: TRBD2
v_gene: TRBV9
j_gene: TRBJ2-1
abundance: NA
CDR3nt: TGTGCCAGCGGCGGACTAGCGGGACTTAATGAGCAGTTCTTC
CDR3aa: CASGGLAGLNEQFF

d_gene: NA
v_gene: TRBV5-1
j_gene: TRBJ1-2
abundance: few
CDR3nt: TGCGCCAGCAGCCCCACCCTAGGTAACTATGGCTACACCTTC
CDR3aa: CASSPTLGNYGYTF

d_gene: NA
v_gene: TRBV5-4
j_gene: TRBJ2-7
abundance: once
CDR3nt: TGTGCCAGCAGCACCCTCTACGAGCAGTACTTC
CDR3aa: CASSTLYEQYF

d_gene: TRBD1
v_gene: TRBV5-4
j_gene: TRBJ2-7
abundance: NA
CDR3nt: TGTGCCAGCAGTCGCGGACAGGGAAGAAGCTACGAGCAGTACTTC
CDR3aa: CASSRGQGRSYEQYF

d_gene: NA
v_gene: TRBV7-4
j_gene: TRBJ1-5
abundance: NA
CDR3nt: TGTGCCAGCAGCTTAGTGGGTGTGGAGGCCCAGCATTTT
CDR3aa: CASSLVGVEAQHF

d_gene: NA
v_gene: TRBV10-1
j_gene: TRBJ2-7
abundance: few
CDR3nt: TGCGCCAGCAGTGACAGGACCTACGAGCAGTACTTC
CDR3aa: CASSDRTYEQYF

d_gene: TRBD2
v_gene: TRBV11-1
j_gene: TRBJ2-1
abundance: NA
CDR3nt: TGTGCCAGCAGCTTAGGGGCGGCGGGAGGGCCGAATGAGCAGTTCTTC
CDR3aa: CASSLGAAGGPNEQFF

d_gene: TRBD2
v_gene: TRBV10-3
j_gene: TRBJ2-7
abundance: NA
CDR3nt: TGTGCCACTTACCCGGGGGGGCAGGACCCATACGAGCAGTACTTC
CDR3aa: CATYPGGQDPYEQYF